What follows describes a single TCR beta chain. Its antigen remains unknown. The CDR3 covers 17 residues. The ends lost 0 bases at V and 1 base at J; junction bases unmatched: 3. Germline assignment: CDR1 SGDLS and CDR2 YYNGEE. The sample comes from a study of OX40 agonist ivuxolimab in advanced cancers. Clones were read by immunoSEQ multiplex PCR, and TCRdb kept only the in-frame ones, dropping some. This sample has 60,000 or so clones, with approximately 85% found just once. Notes on the study in general: Expanded clones belonging to CD8+ T cells outnumbered, on average, those of CD4+.

V is TRBV9 and J is TRBJ2-6, with TRBD1 matching 8 bases. The receptor's source is an adult with an advanced solid tumor such as melanoma, head and neck, liver or kidney cancer. The source material was CD4+ or CD8+ T cells sorted from blood, sampled in a trial of the OX40 agonist ivuxolimab. CDR3: CASSVAWTGSGANVLTF. CDR3 DNA sequence: TGTGCCAGCAGCGTAGCGTGGACAGGGTCTGGGGCCAACGTCCTGACTTTC.